Listed below are T cell receptor beta chains from one sample, sequenced in a study of CD8+CD57+ T cells in acquired aplastic anemia. TCRdb recomputed calls from the reads with MiXCR, one row per CDR3 protein. The sample holds around 220,000 distinct CDR3 sequences, over 40% seen once. Specimen: sorted CD4+, CD8+, or CD8+CD57+ T cells (not recorded which) from PBMCs. The receptors originated from a human donor with aplastic anemia. CDR3s include the opening cysteine and the closing phenylalanine or tryptophan. D genes are given only for firm matches. A row's size may be missing; if present it is once, few, many or a size class.

>many|TRBD1|TRBJ1-5|TRBV19
CASSIRGTGDVGNQPQHF
TGTGCCAGTAGTATTCGGGGGACAGGGGATGTAGGCAATCAGCCCCAGCATTTT
>many|NA|TRBJ1-5|TRBV7-2
CASSSRNQPQHF
TGTGCCAGCAGCTCCCGAAATCAGCCCCAGCATTTT
>few|TRBD1|TRBJ2-2|TRBV12-3/TRBV12-4
CARSWDRGHGGELLF
TGTGCCCGCAGTTGGGACAGGGGCCATGGCGGGGAGCTGCTTTTT
>many|TRBD1|TRBJ2-7|TRBV6-5
CASTRGGQGGEQYF
TGTGCCAGCACCAGGGGGGGACAGGGTGGAGAGCAGTACTTC
>NA|NA|TRBJ2-5|TRBV2
CASRVVTQYF
TGTGCCAGCAGGGTGGTGACCCAGTACTTC
>NA|NA|TRBJ2-5|TRBV20-1
CSASSATGETQYF
TGCAGTGCTAGTAGTGCTACCGGGGAGACCCAGTACTTC
>NA|NA|TRBJ2-1|TRBV24-1
CATKGGNNEQFF
TGTGCCACGAAGGGGGGGAATAATGAGCAGTTCTTC
>many|NA|TRBJ1-1|TRBV5-5
CASSWVTGTEAFF
TGTGCCAGCAGCTGGGTTACCGGCACTGAAGCTTTCTTT
>NA|NA|TRBJ1-1|TRBV6-5
CASSYSSQPNTEAFF
TGTGCCAGCAGTTACTCGAGTCAGCCGAACACTGAAGCTTTCTTT
>NA|NA|TRBJ2-5|TRBV7-2
CASSRMGQASGETQYF
TGTGCCAGCAGCCGCATGGGACAAGCGTCTGGAGAGACCCAGTACTTC
>NA|TRBD1|TRBJ2-2|TRBV2
CASSELRAGGNTGELSW
TGTGCCAGCAGTGAACTTAGGGCAGGGGGAAACACCGGGGAGCTGTCTTGG
>NA|NA|TRBJ2-1|TRBV7-2
CASSLMGNEQFF
TGTGCCAGCAGCTTAATGGGGAATGAGCAGTTCTTC
>many|TRBD1|TRBJ1-5|TRBV6-2/TRBV6-3
CASSQDRESTQPQHF
TGTGCCAGCAGCCAAGACAGGGAGTCGACTCAGCCCCAGCATTTT
>many|TRBD1|TRBJ2-1|TRBV2
CASSTWTGYNEQFF
TGTGCCAGCAGTACTTGGACAGGGTACAATGAGCAGTTCTTC
>once|NA|TRBJ1-2|TRBV7-2
CASSLDQGHGYTF
TGTGCCAGCAGCTTAGATCAGGGACACGGCTACACCTTC
>many|NA|TRBJ1-1|TRBV19
CASTPPRKVDTEAFF
TGTGCCAGTACCCCCCCAAGGAAAGTAGACACTGAAGCTTTCTTT
>many|NA|TRBJ2-7|TRBV5-1
CASGFGGFRDEQYF
TGCGCCAGCGGTTTTGGGGGATTCAGGGACGAGCAGTACTTC
>NA|NA|TRBJ2-5|TRBV12-5
CASGDTGETQYF
TGTGCCAGCGGTGATACAGGGGAGACCCAGTACTTC
>NA|NA|TRBJ2-3|TRBV29-1
CSVEEDNTQYF
TGCAGCGTTGAAGAGGATAATACGCAGTATTTT
>NA|NA|TRBJ1-1|TRBV29-1
CSVGEDTEAFF
TGCAGCGTTGGGGAGGACACTGAAGCTTTCTTT
>many|TRBD1|TRBJ1-4|TRBV10-2
CASIQGPNEKLFF
TGCGCCAGTATACAGGGGCCTAATGAAAAACTGTTTTTT
>NA|NA|TRBJ1-5|TRBV20-1
CSASFGERQPQHF
TGCAGTGCTAGTTTCGGGGAGAGGCAGCCCCAGCATTTT
>NA|NA|TRBJ2-3|TRBV7-9
CASSLAGGDETDTQYF
TGTGCCAGCAGCTTAGCAGGAGGGGACGAGACAGATACGCAGTATTTT
>NA|TRBD1|TRBJ1-2|TRBV5-1
CASSPIGGGQGPANYGYTF
TGCGCCAGCAGCCCGATCGGGGGAGGACAGGGACCAGCTAACTATGGCTACACCTTC
>NA|TRBD1|TRBJ2-7|TRBV2
CAGGRGTDYEQYF
TGTGCCGGAGGTAGAGGGACAGACTACGAGCAGTACTTC
>NA|NA|TRBJ2-3|TRBV20-1
CSAEKDWGTRTDTQYF
TGCAGTGCTGAAAAAGATTGGGGAACCCGCACAGATACGCAGTATTTT
>many|NA|TRBJ2-3|TRBV7-9
CASSSSPGAHTDTQYF
TGTGCCAGCAGCTCCTCGCCCGGGGCTCACACAGATACGCAGTATTTT
>NA|NA|TRBJ2-5|TRBV20-1
CSAKIGGETQYF
TGCAGTGCAAAAATAGGGGGTGAGACCCAGTACTTC
>many|NA|TRBJ1-6|TRBV2
CASSLRPYNSPLHF
TGTGCCAGCAGTTTACGCCCCTATAATTCACCCCTCCACTTT
>many|NA|TRBJ2-1|TRBV19
CASSIQLEGNEQFF
TGTGCCAGTAGTATACAACTAGAGGGCAATGAGCAGTTCTTC
>many|NA|TRBJ1-3|TRBV7-2
CASSLSPGSTIYF
TGTGCCAGCAGCTTAAGTCCTGGAAGCACCATATATTTT
>NA|NA|TRBJ1-5|TRBV6-2/TRBV6-3
CASSYSSRDGQPQHF
TGTGCCAGCAGTTACTCGAGCAGGGACGGTCAGCCCCAGCATTTT
>NA|NA|TRBJ1-4|TRBV10-3
CAISQDSFPRNEKLFF
TGTGCCATCAGCCAAGACAGCTTCCCGCGGAATGAAAAACTGTTTTTT
>once|NA|TRBJ2-2|TRBV20-1
CSARDHLTGELFF
TGCAGTGCTAGAGATCACCTTACCGGGGAGCTGTTTTTT
>many|TRBD1|TRBJ2-3|TRBV19
CASSTRTGETDTQYF
TGTGCCAGTAGTACCAGGACAGGGGAAACAGATACGCAGTATTTT
>NA|NA|TRBJ2-7|TRBV20-1
CSAPGPRGQDEQYF
TGCAGTGCTCCGGGACCCAGGGGCCAGGACGAGCAGTACTTC
>many|TRBD1|TRBJ1-6|TRBV7-2
CASSPQTGNVNSPLHF
TGTGCCAGCAGCCCCCAGACAGGGAATGTGAATTCACCCCTCCACTTT
>NA|TRBD1|TRBJ1-2|TRBV2
CASSPDRSLNYGYTF
TGTGCCAGCAGTCCGGACAGGAGCCTTAACTATGGCTACACCTTC
>NA|NA|TRBJ1-1|TRBV2
CASSPDTENTEAFF
TGTGCCAGCAGCCCAGATACGGAGAACACTGAAGCTTTCTTT
>NA|TRBD1|TRBJ2-6|TRBV7-9
CAGSLTGGPGANVLTF
TGTGCCGGCAGCTTAACAGGGGGCCCTGGGGCCAACGTCCTGACTTTC
>many|NA|TRBJ1-1|TRBV6-1
CASEDRVNTEAFF
TGTGCCAGCGAAGACAGAGTGAACACTGAAGCTTTCTTT
>many|NA|TRBJ1-5|TRBV4-1
CASSQGTGYSNQPQHF
TGCGCCAGCAGCCAAGGGACCGGTTATAGCAATCAGCCCCAGCATTTT
>NA|TRBD1|TRBJ1-5|TRBV27
CASSPLRDRYSNQPQHF
TGTGCCAGCAGTCCACTCCGGGACAGGTATAGCAATCAGCCCCAGCATTTT
>NA|TRBD1|TRBJ2-6|TRBV15
CATSRPGQTYSGANVLTF
TGTGCCACCAGCAGGCCGGGACAGACCTACTCTGGGGCCAACGTCCTGACTTTC
>NA|NA|TRBJ1-1|TRBV29-1
CSVPAGGEAFF
TGCAGCGTCCCCGCTGGTGGTGAAGCTTTCTTT
>NA|TRBD1|TRBJ2-3|TRBV29-1
CSANGQGGTDTQYF
TGCAGCGCCAACGGACAGGGGGGCACAGATACGCAGTATTTT
>many|NA|TRBJ1-6|TRBV5-6
CASSLGGSPLHF
TGTGCCAGCAGCTTGGGAGGTTCACCCCTCCACTTT
>few|TRBD1|TRBJ1-2|TRBV10-3
CAISESRTGVAYGYTF
TGTGCCATCAGTGAGTCAAGGACAGGGGTTGCCTATGGCTACACCTTC
>NA|NA|TRBJ1-2|TRBV15
CATSREGRGYTF
TGTGCCACCAGCAGAGAGGGACGGGGCTACACCTTC
>few|NA|TRBJ1-1|TRBV27
CASSLGERRTEAFF
TGTGCCAGCAGTTTAGGGGAAAGGCGGACTGAAGCTTTCTTT
>many|TRBD1|TRBJ1-4|TRBV9
CASSQTGTREKLFF
TGTGCCAGCAGCCAGACAGGGACTCGCGAAAAACTGTTTTTT
>many|NA|TRBJ1-4|TRBV7-6
CASRASGRGNEKLFF
TGTGCCAGCAGGGCCTCAGGTCGGGGTAATGAAAAACTGTTTTTT
>NA|NA|TRBJ1-1|TRBV5-6
CASALGGEAFF
TGTGCCAGCGCCCTGGGCGGTGAAGCTTTCTTT
>NA|NA|TRBJ1-6|TRBV18
CASSPKGIGDTPLHF
TGTGCCAGCTCACCAAAGGGGATCGGTGATACACCCCTCCACTTT
>NA|TRBD1|TRBJ1-2|TRBV7-9
CASSLRGTGGYTF
TGTGCCAGCAGCTTAAGGGGGACAGGGGGCTACACCTTC